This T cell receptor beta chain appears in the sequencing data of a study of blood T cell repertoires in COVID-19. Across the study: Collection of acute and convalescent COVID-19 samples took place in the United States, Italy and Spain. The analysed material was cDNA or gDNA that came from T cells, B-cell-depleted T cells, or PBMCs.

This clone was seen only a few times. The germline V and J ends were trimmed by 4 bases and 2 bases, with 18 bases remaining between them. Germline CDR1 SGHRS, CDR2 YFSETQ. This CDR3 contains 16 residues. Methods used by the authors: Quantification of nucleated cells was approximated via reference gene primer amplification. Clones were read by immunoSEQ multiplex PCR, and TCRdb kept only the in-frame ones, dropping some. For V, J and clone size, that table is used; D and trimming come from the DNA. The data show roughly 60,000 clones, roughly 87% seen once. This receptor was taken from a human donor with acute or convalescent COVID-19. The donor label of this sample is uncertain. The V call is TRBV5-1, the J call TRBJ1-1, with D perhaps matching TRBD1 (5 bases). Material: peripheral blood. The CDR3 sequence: CASSGIDSGLNTEAFF. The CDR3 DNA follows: TGCGCCAGCAGCGGTATTGACAGTGGTCTTAACACTGAAGCTTTCTTT.